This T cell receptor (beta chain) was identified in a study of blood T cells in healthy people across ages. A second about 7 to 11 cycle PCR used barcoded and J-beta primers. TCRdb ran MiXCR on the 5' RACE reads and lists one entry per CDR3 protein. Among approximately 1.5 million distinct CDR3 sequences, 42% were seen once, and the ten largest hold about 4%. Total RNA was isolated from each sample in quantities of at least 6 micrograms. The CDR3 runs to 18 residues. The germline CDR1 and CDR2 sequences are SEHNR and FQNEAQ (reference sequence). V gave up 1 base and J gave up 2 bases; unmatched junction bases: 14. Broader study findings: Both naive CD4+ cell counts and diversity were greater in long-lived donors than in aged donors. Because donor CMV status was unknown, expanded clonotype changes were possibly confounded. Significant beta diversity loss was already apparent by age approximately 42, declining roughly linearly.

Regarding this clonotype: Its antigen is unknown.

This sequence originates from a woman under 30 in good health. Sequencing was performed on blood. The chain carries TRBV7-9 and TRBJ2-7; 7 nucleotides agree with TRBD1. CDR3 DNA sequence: TGTGCCAGCAGCTTAGTGGGTCTTGTCGGACAGGTGACCTACGAGCAGTACTTC. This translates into CASSLVGLVGQVTYEQYF.